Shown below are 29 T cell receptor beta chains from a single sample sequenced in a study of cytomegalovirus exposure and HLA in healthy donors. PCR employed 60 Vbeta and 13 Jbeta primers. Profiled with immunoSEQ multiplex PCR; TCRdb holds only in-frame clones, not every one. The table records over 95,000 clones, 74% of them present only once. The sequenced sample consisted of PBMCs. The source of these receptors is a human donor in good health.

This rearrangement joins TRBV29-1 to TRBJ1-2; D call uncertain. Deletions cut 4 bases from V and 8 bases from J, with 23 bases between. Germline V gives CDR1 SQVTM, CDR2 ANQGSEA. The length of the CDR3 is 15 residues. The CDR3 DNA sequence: TGCAGCGTTGCGTCCAGCGAGGTGGCAGCCAGCGGCTACACCTTC. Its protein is CSVASSEVAASGYTF.

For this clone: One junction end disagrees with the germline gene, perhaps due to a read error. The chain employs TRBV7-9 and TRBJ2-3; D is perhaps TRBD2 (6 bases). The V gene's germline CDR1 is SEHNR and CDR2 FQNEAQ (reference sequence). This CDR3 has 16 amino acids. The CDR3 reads CASSSTTGGYTDMQYF. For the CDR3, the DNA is TGTGCCAGCAGCTCGACAACTGGGGGGTACACAGATATGCAGTATTTT. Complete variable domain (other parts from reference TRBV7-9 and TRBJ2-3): DTGVSQNPRHKITKRGQNVTFRCDPISEHNRLYWYRQTLGQGPEFLTYFQNEAQLEKSRLLSDRFSAERPKGSFSTLEIQRTEQGDSAMYLCASSSTTGGYTDMQYFGPGTRLTVL.

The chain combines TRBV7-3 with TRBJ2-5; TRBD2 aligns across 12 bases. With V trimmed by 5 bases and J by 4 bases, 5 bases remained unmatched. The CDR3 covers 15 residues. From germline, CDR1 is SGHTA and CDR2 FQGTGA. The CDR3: CASSLGLAGSETQYF. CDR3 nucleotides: TGTGCCAGCAGCCTAGGACTAGCGGGGTCAGAGACCCAGTACTTC.

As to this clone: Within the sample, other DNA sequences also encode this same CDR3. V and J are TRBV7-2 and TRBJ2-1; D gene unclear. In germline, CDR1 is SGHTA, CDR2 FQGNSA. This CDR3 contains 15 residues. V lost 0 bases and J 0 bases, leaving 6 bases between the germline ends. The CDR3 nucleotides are TGTGCCAGCAGCTTAGCACCGGGCTCCTACAATGAGCAGTTCTTC. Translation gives CASSLAPGSYNEQFF. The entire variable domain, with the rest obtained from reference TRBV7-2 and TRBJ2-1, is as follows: GAGVSQSPSNKVTEKGKDVELRCDPISGHTALYWYRQSLGQGLEFLIYFQGNSAPDKSGLPSDRFSAERTGGSVSTLTIQRTQQEDSAVYLCASSLAPGSYNEQFFGPGTRLTVL.

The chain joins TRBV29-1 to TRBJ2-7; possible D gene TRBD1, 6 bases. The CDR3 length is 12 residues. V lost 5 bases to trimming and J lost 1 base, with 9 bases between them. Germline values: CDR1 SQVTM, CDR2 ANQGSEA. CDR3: CSVLTGSYEQYF. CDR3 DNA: TGCAGCGTTTTAACAGGGTCCTACGAGCAGTACTTC.

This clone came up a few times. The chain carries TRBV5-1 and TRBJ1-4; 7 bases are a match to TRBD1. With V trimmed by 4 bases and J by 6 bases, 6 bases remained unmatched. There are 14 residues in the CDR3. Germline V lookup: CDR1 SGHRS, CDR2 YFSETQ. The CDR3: CASSASGTDEKLFF. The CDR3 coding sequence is TGCGCCAGCAGCGCATCCGGGACAGATGAAAAACTGTTTTTT.

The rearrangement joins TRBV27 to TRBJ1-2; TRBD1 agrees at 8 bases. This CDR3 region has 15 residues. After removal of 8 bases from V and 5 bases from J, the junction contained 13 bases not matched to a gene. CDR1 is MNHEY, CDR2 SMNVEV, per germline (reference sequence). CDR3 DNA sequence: TGTGCCAGCTCCCCCAGGACAGGGCGGACTTATGGCTACACCTTC. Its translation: CASSPRTGRTYGYTF.

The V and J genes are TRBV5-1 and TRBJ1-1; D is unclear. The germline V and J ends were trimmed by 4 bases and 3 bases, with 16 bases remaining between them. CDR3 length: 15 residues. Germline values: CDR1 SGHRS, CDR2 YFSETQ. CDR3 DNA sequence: TGCGCCAGCAGCGCCCCCCCCGGGCGGGACACTGAAGCTTTCTTT. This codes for CASSAPPGRDTEAFF. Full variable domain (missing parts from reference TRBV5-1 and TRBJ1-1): KAGVTQTPRYLIKTRGQQVTLSCSPISGHRSVSWYQQTPGQGLQFLFEYFSETQRNKGNFPGRFSGRQFSNSRSEMNVSTLELGDSALYLCASSAPPGRDTEAFFGQGTRLTVV.

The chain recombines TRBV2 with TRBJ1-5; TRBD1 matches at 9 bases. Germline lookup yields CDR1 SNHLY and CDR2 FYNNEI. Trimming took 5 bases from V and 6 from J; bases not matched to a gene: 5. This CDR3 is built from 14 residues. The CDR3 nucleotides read TGTGCCAGCAGTACACAGGGGGCCGGTCAGCCCCAGCATTTT. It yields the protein CASSTQGAGQPQHF.

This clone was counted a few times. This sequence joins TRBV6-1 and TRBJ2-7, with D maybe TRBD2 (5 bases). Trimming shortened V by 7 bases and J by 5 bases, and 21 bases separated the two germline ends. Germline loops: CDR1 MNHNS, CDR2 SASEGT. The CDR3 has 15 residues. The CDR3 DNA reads TGTGCCAGCACCAATTCGGTGGTTCCTAGCCACGAGCAGTACTTC. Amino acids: CASTNSVVPSHEQYF.

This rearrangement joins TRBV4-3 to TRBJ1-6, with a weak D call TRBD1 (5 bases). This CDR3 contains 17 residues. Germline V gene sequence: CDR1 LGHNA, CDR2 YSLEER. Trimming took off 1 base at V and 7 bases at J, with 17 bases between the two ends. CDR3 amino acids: CASSQVKMTVWNSPLHF. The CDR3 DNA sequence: TGCGCCAGCAGCCAAGTCAAGATGACAGTGTGGAATTCACCCCTCCACTTT.

The CDR3 loop reads CASSGDRDYNSPLHF. CDR3 bases: TGCGCCAGCAGTGGCGACAGGGACTATAATTCACCCCTCCACTTT. The V and J genes are TRBV10-2 and TRBJ1-6; 7 positions agree with TRBD1. The germline V gene encodes CDR1 WSHSY and CDR2 SAAADI. Trimming removed 4 bases from V and 3 bases from J; junction bases left unmatched: 3. CDR3 length equals 15 residues.

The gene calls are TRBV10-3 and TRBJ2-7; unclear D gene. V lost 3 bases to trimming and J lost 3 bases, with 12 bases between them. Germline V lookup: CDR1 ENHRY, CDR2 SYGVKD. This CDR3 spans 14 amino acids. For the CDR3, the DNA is TGTGCCATCAGTGAATCTAGTAGCTACTACGAGCAGTACTTC. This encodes CAISESSSYYEQYF.

Written as DNA, the CDR3 is TGCGCCAGCAGCATTGACAGTAACTATGGCTACACCTTC. Translation gives CASSIDSNYGYTF. The chain employs TRBV5-1 and TRBJ1-2, with D perhaps matching TRBD1 (5 bases). The V gene lost 4 bases and the J gene lost 1 base, with 8 bases spanning the gap. There are 13 residues in the CDR3. CDR1 is SGHRS and CDR2 is YFSETQ in the germline V gene.

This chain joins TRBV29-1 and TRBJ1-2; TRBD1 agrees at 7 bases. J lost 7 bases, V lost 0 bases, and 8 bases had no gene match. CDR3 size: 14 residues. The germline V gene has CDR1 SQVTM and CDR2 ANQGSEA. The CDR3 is CSVEDQTGDPGYTF. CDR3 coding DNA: TGCAGCGTTGAAGATCAAACAGGGGATCCTGGCTACACCTTC. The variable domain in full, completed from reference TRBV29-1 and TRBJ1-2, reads SAVISQKPSRDICQRGTSLTIQCQVDSQVTMMFWYRQQPGQSLTLIATANQGSEATYESGFVIDKFPISRPNLTFSTLTVSNMSPEDSSIYLCSVEDQTGDPGYTFGSGTRLTVV.

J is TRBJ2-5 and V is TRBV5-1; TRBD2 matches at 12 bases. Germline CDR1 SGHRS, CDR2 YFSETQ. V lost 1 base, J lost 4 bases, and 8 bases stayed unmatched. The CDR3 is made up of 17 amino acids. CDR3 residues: CASSLLAGGPPGETQYF. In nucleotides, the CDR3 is TGCGCCAGCAGCTTGCTAGCGGGGGGGCCGCCGGGAGAGACCCAGTACTTC.

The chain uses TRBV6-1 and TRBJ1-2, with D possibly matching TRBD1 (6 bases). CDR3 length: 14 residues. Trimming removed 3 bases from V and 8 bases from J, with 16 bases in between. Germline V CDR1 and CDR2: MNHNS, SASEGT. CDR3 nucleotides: TGTGCCAGCAGTGAGGGGAGGGGGATCTTAGGCTACACCTTC. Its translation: CASSEGRGILGYTF.

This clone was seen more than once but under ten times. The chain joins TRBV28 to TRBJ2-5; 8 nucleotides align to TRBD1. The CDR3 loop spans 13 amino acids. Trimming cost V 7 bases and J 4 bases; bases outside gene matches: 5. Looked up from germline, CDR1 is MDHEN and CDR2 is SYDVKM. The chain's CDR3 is CASTPGQVETQYF. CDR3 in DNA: TGTGCCAGCACTCCGGGACAGGTAGAGACCCAGTACTTC.

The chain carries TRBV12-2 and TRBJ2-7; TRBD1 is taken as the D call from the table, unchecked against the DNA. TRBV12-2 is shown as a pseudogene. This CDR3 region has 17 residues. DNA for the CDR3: TGTGCAAGTCGCTTAGCGCTGGGCGCTTCCCGCTCTCGGGAGCAGTACTTC. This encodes CASRLALGASRSREQYF.

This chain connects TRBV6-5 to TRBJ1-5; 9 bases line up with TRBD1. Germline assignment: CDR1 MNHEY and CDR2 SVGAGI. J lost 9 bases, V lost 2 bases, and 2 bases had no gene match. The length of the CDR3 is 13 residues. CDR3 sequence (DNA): TGTGCCAGCAGTTACGGGACAGGGATGCCCCAGCATTTT. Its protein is CASSYGTGMPQHF.

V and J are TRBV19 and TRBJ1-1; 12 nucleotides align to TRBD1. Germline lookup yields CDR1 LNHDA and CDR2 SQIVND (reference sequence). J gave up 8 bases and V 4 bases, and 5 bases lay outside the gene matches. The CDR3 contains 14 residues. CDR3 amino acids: CASSTGQGAGEAFF. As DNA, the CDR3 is TGTGCCAGTAGTACGGGACAGGGGGCAGGCGAAGCTTTCTTT.

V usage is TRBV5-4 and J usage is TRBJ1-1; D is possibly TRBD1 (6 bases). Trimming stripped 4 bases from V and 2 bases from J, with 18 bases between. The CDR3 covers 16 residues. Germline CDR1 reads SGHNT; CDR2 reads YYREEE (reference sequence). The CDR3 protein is CASSHPWAGDNTEAFF. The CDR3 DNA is TGTGCCAGCAGCCACCCCTGGGCAGGGGATAACACTGAAGCTTTCTTT.

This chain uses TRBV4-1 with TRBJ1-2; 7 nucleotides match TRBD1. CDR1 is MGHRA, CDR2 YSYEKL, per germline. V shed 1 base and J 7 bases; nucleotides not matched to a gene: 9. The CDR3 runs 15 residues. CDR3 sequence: CASSQVSQRGLGYTF. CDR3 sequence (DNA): TGCGCCAGCAGCCAAGTGAGCCAGAGGGGGCTTGGCTACACCTTC.

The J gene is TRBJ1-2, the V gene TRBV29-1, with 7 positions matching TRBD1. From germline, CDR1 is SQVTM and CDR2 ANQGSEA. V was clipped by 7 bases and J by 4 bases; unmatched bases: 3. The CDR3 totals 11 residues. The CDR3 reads CSATGSYGYTF. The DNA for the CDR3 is TGCAGCGCGACAGGGAGCTATGGCTACACCTTC.

The CDR3 region has the DNA TGCGCCAGCAGCTTTACAGAGAACACCGGGGAGCTGTTTTTT. Protein sequence: CASSFTENTGELFF. The genes are TRBV5-1 and TRBJ2-2; no clear D gene. The CDR3 is 14 residues long. Germline lookup yields CDR1 SGHRS and CDR2 YFSETQ. V gave up 2 bases and J gave up 1 base, with 6 bases separating them. The full variable domain, rest sourced from reference TRBV5-1 and TRBJ2-2, is KAGVTQTPRYLIKTRGQQVTLSCSPISGHRSVSWYQQTPGQGLQFLFEYFSETQRNKGNFPGRFSGRQFSNSRSEMNVSTLELGDSALYLCASSFTENTGELFFGEGSRLTVL.

CDR3 sequence: CASSFGYTDTQYF. The CDR3 DNA sequence: TGTGCCAGCAGTTTCGGGTATACAGATACGCAGTATTTT. The J gene is TRBJ2-3, the V gene TRBV28; D gene uncertain. Trimming removed 3 bases at V and 3 bases at J, with 7 bases between. Germline lookup yields CDR1 MDHEN and CDR2 SYDVKM. The CDR3 is 13 residues long. The complete variable domain, with remaining parts taken from reference TRBV28 and TRBJ2-3, reads DVKVTQSSRYLVKRTGEKVFLECVQDMDHENMFWYRQDPGLGLRLIYFSYDVKMKEKGDIPEGYSVSREKKERFSLILESASTNQTSMYLCASSFGYTDTQYFGPGTRLTVL.

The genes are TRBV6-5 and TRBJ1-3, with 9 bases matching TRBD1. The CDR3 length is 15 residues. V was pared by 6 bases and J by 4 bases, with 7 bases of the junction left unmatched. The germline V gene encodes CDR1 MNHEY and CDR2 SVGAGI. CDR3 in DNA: TGTGCCAGCAGCTATGGGACAGGGCAAGGAAACACCATATATTTT. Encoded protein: CASSYGTGQGNTIYF.

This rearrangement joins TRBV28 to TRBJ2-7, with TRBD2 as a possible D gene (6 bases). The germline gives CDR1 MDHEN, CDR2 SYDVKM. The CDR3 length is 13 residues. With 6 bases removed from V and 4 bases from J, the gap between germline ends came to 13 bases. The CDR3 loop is CASRGGRVYEQYF. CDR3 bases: TGTGCCAGCAGGGGGGGAAGAGTTTACGAGCAGTACTTC.

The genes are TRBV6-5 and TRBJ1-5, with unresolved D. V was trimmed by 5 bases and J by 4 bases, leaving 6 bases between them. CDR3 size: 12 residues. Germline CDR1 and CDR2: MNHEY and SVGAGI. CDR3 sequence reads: CASSTINQPQHF. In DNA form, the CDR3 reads TGTGCCAGCAGTACTATAAATCAGCCCCAGCATTTT.